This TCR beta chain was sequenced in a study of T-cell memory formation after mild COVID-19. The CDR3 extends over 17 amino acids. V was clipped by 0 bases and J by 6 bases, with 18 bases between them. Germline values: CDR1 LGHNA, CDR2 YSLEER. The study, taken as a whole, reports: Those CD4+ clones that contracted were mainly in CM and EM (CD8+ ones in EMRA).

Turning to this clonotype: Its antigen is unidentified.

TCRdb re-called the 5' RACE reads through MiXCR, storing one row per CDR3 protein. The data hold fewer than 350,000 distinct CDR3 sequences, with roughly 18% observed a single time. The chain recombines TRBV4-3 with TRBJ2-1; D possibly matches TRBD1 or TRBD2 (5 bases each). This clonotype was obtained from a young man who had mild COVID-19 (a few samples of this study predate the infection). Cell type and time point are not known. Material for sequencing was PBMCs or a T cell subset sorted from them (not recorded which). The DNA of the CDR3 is TGCGCCAGCAGCCAAGAGACCGGGACCGCTGGATCCAATGAGCAGTTCTTC. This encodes CASSQETGTAGSNEQFF.